The rows below give T cell receptor beta chains drawn from one sample of a study of T cells in Graves' hyperthyroidism and ophthalmopathy. MiXCR, applied by TCRdb to the multiplex PCR reads, yields one record per CDR3 protein. The sample lists a few hundred thousand distinct CDR3 sequences, about a fifth occurring once. Material for sequencing was blood. The receptor source for this set is a young woman with Graves' hyperthyroidism. Each CDR3 is given with its conserved first and last residue. D genes are given only for firm matches. Clone sizes are given selectively: once, few, many, or a class where the clone is expanded.

few . TRBJ1-1 TRBV25-1 TGTGCCAGCAATATTTGGGGGGCCACTGAAGCTTTCTTT CASNIWGATEAFF
many TRBD1 TRBJ1-2 TRBV29-1 TGCAGCGTCTCCAAGGACAGGGATCATGGCTACACCTTC CSVSKDRDHGYTF
many . TRBJ1-2 TRBV6-5 TGTGCCAGCAACCCCCGACGGGAAGCTAACTATGGCTACACCTTC CASNPRREANYGYTF
. TRBD2 TRBJ2-2 TRBV30 TGTGCCTGGAGCGGACGGACTAGCTTCACCGGGGAGCTGTTTTTT CAWSGRTSFTGELFF
many . TRBJ2-5 TRBV15 TGTGCCACCAGCAGAGGGGACCGCCAAGAGACCCAGTACTTC CATSRGDRQETQYF
many TRBD1 TRBJ1-1 TRBV6-1 TGTGCCAGCAGCGAGGGGGCGTTTGGAACTGAAGCTTTCTTT CASSEGAFGTEAFF
. TRBD1 TRBJ1-2 TRBV28 TGTGCCAGCAGTCCTCCGGGACAGGTCTATGGCTACACCTTC CASSPPGQVYGYTF
many . TRBJ1-2 TRBV11-2 TGTGCCAGCAGCTTAGATCCAGACCACTATGGCTACACCTTC CASSLDPDHYGYTF
many . TRBJ2-4 TRBV6-1 TGTGCCAGCAGTGAAATGAATCAGGGGAACATTCAGTACTTC CASSEMNQGNIQYF
many . TRBJ1-1 TRBV7-8 TGTGCCAGCAGTTCCGGGACCGCGAACACTGAAGCTTTCTTT CASSSGTANTEAFF